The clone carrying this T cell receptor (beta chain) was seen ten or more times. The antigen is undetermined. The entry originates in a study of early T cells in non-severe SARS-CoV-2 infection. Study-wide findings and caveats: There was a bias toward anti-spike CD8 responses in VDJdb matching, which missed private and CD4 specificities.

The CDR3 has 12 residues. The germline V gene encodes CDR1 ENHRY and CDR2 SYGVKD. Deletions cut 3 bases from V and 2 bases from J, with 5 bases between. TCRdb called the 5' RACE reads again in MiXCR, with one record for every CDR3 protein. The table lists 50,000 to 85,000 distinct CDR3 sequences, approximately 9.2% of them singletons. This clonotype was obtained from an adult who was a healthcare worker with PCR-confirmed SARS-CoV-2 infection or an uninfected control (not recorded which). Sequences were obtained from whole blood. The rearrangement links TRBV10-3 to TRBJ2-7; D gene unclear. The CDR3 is CAISDRTYEQYF. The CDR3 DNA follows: TGTGCCATCAGTGACAGGACCTACGAGCAGTACTTC.